This TCR beta chain was obtained from a study of blood T cell repertoires in COVID-19. Study-level background: Sites across the United States, Italy and Spain contributed samples from acute and convalescent COVID-19.

Germline CDR1 and CDR2: SQVTM and ANQGSEA. CDR3 size: 12 residues. V shed 5 bases and J shed 3 bases, with 11 bases lying between them. Only in-frame clones appear in the TCRdb table, and some are missing; sequencing was by immunoSEQ multiplex PCR. Of roughly 320,000 clones detected, 70% to 90% appear once; the ten largest clones hold about 4%. In assigning cohorts, the study relied on participant-reported clinical history. Cohort 3 recovery required two negative PCRs, clearance, or symptom resolution. The chain carries TRBV29-1 and TRBJ2-7; no reliable D call. The source material was PBMCs or T cells enriched from blood (not recorded which). The sequence was collected from a man under 40 who had recovered from COVID-19. The chain's CDR3 is CSVRDINYEQYF. In DNA, the CDR3 is TGCAGCGTTAGAGACATCAACTACGAGCAGTACTTC.